This T cell receptor beta chain was sequenced in a study of blood T cell repertoires in COVID-19. On the study more broadly: Collection of acute and convalescent COVID-19 samples took place in the United States, Italy and Spain.

The authors' processing: Reference gene primer amplification gave nucleated cell count estimates. Using immunoSEQ multiplex PCR, the repertoire was profiled, and TCRdb retains in-frame clones only, with some absent. That table is the source of V, J and clone size, and D and trimming were worked out from the DNA. The table shows fewer than 35,000 clones, with around 90% occurring only once. The germline V gene has CDR1 SGHAT and CDR2 FQNNGV. This CDR3 spans 13 amino acids. V was pared by 0 bases and J by 10 bases, with 5 bases of the junction left unmatched. This clone showed up just a few times. The rearrangement uses TRBV11-2 and TRBJ2-7; 8 nucleotides agree with TRBD1. The clonotype was recovered from a man in his fifties or sixties with active or convalescent COVID-19. Sequencing was carried out using peripheral blood. CDR3 sequence reads: CASSLDRGLGQYF. The DNA for the CDR3 is TGTGCCAGCAGCTTAGACAGGGGGCTCGGACAGTACTTC.